This T cell receptor (beta chain) was recorded in a study of early T cells in non-severe SARS-CoV-2 infection. This CDR3 region has 14 residues. CDR1 SGHNT and CDR2 YENEEA come from the germline V gene. V gave up 5 bases and J gave up 0 bases, with 10 bases separating them. TCRdb reanalysed the 5' RACE reads using MiXCR and keeps one entry per CDR3 protein. The data hold some 22,000 distinct CDR3 sequences, with more than 4% observed a single time. This clonotype appeared many times. Input material: whole blood. The receptor was isolated from an adult who was a healthcare worker with PCR-confirmed SARS-CoV-2 infection or an uninfected control (not recorded which). The chain uses TRBV11-3 and TRBJ1-1, with D possibly matching TRBD1 (5 bases). Written as DNA, the CDR3 is TGTGCCAGCAGCCACCGGGGGGTGAACACTGAAGCTTTCTTT. Translating gives CASSHRGVNTEAFF.